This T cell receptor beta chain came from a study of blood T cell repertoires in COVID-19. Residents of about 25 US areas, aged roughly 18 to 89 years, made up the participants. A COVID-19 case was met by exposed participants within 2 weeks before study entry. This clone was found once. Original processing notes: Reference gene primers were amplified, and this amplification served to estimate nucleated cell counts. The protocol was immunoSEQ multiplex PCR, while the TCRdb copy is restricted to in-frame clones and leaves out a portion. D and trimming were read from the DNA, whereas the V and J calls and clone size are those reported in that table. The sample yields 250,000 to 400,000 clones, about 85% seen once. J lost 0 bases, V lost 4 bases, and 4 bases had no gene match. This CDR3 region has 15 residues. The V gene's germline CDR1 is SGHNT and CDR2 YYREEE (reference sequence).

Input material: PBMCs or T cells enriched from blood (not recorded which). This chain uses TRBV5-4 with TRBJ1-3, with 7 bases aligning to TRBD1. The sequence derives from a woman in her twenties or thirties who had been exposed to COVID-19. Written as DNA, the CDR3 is TGTGCCAGCAGCCCTGGACAGGCCTCTGGAAACACCATATATTTT. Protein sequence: CASSPGQASGNTIYF.